The clone carrying this T cell receptor beta chain was recorded a few times. What it binds is unknown. The germline V and J ends were trimmed by 0 bases and 5 bases, with 8 bases remaining between them. The CDR3 covers 14 residues. The second PCR ran roughly 6 to 11 cycles with a sample-barcoded 5' primer and J-beta primers. Each cDNA molecule was tagged by a template-switch adaptor that had 12 random nucleotides. TCRdb ran MiXCR on the 5' RACE reads and lists one entry per CDR3 protein. Of over 600,000 distinct CDR3 sequences in the sample, around 45% were seen once. The sample originates from a study of blood T cells in healthy people across ages. Broader study findings: In older individuals, TCR beta diversity per million T cells was lower, falling roughly linearly with age.

The source is a man older than 75 in good health. This chain links TRBV12-3 or TRBV12-4 with TRBJ2-1; D may be TRBD2 (5 bases). Specimen: blood. The CDR3 reads CASSLASAHNEQFF. The CDR3, as DNA: TGTGCCAGCAGTTTAGCTAGCGCCCACAATGAGCAGTTCTTC.